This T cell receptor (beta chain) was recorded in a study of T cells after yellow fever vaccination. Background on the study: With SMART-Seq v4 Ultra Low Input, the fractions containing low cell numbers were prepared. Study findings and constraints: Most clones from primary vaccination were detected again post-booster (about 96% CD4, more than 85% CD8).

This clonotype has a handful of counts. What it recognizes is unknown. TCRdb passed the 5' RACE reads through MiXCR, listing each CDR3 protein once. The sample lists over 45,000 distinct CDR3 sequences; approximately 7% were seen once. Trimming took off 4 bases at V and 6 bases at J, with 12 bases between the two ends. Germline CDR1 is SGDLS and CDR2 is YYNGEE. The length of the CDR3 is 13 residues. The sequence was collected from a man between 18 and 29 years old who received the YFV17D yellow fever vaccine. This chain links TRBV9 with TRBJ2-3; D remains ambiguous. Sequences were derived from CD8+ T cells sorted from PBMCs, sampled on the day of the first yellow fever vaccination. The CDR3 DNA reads TGTGCCAGCAGCCCAGGTGGGCTGGATACGCAGTATTTT. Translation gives CASSPGGLDTQYF.